The entry that follows covers one T cell receptor beta chain sequence. Its target is unknown. These data are taken from a study of cytomegalovirus exposure and HLA in healthy donors. In the PCR, 60 Vbeta and 13 Jbeta primers were used. Assay used: immunoSEQ multiplex PCR; TCRdb lists only in-frame clones, some missing. The sample yields roughly 110,000 clones, less than 80% seen once. The CDR3 contains 15 residues. Trimming removed 7 bases from V and 3 bases from J; junction bases left unmatched: 8. The germline V gene encodes CDR1 LNHDA and CDR2 SQIVND (reference sequence). Study-level results: Prediction of most subjects' HLA-A and HLA-B alleles by TCR beta sequences was reportedly accurate. Excluded were some V segments that proved indistinguishable, including TRBV6-2 and TRBV6-3.

The rearrangement links TRBV19 to TRBJ2-3, with 9 bases aligning to TRBD2. The clonotype comes from a man in his fifties or sixties in good health and CMV-seronegative. Specimen: PBMCs. This chain's CDR3 is CASTVAGASTDTQYF. As DNA, the CDR3 is TGTGCCAGTACGGTAGCGGGGGCCTCGACAGATACGCAGTATTTT.